This TCR beta chain comes out of a study of metastatic and nonmetastatic thyroid tumors. This clone was seen repeatedly, ten times or more. Thyroid surgery was performed in patients who had received no treatment beforehand. From the PCR reads, TCRdb re-called clones with MiXCR. Among about 48,000 clones, around 20% were seen once, and the ten largest hold under 4%. The receptor was isolated from a male donor with papillary thyroid cancer or a benign thyroid nodule (not recorded which). Some clones in this sample may be carry-over from other donors' samples. Sequenced: blood.

CDR3 DNA sequence: TGTGCCAGCAGCTCGAAACCGGGACAGGGTACCGAGCAGTTCTTC. Translated: CASSSKPGQGTEQFF. The gene calls are TRBV7-3 and TRBJ2-1; 9 bases match TRBD1. Germline CDR1 is SGHTA and CDR2 is FQGTGA. Unmatched junction bases numbered 11, after V lost 4 bases and J lost 10 bases. This CDR3 has 15 amino acids.